This T cell receptor (beta chain) was identified in a study of CD8+ T cells in alopecia areata. Study observations and caveats: Tofacitinib significantly brought down scalp clonality and expanded CD8+ clones among top 100.

A remark on this clone: Antigen: not known.

Trimming took 6 bases from V and 3 from J, leaving 11 bases between them. The CDR3 runs 12 residues. Germline V gene data show CDR1 as GTSNPN and CDR2 as SVGIG (reference sequence). Documented treatment: oral pan-JAK inhibitor, 5-10 mg twice daily. Alopecia areata patients had lesional scalp punch biopsies and peripheral blood taken from them. RNA was isolated and reverse transcribed to cDNA, the sequencing template. Method: immunoSEQ multiplex PCR; TCRdb's copy keeps in-frame clones and lacks some. The top ten clones hold approximately 1.8% of a sample with about 290,000 clones, 55% to 70% of them seen once.

The genes are TRBV30 and TRBJ1-1; the D gene is possibly TRBD1 (5 bases). Sample: CD4+ T cells sorted from blood, taken at week 24, from a patient treated with tofacitinib. This clonotype was obtained from a human donor with alopecia areata. In DNA, the CDR3 is TGTGCCTGTTCACAGGCGCACACTGAAGCTTTCTTT. The encoded protein is CACSQAHTEAFF.